This T cell receptor beta chain was captured by sequencing in a study of T cells after yellow fever vaccination. Findings of the study overall: Most primary-vaccination clones recurred post-booster (just under 98% CD4, 85% to 90% CD8). The presence of abundant clonotypes contaminating from the bulk population was possible in FACS-sorted repertoires.

The length of the CDR3 is 18 residues. J was trimmed by 1 base and V by 1 base; bases with no gene match: 7. Germline V gene data show CDR1 as SGHAT and CDR2 as FQNNGV. UMIs and a universal primer site were added when TCR cDNA was made by 5'RACE template switching. TCRdb passed the 5' RACE reads through MiXCR, listing each CDR3 protein once. Of about 300,000 distinct CDR3 sequences listed, around 6.8% are singletons. In the case of this clonotype: Its specificity is unknown.

Material: PBMCs, obtained approximately 47 days after the first yellow fever vaccination. This TCR derives from a man younger than 30 who received the YFV17D yellow fever vaccine. The V and J genes are TRBV11-2 and TRBJ2-5; the match to TRBD2 covers 12 bases. The CDR3 DNA reads as TGTGCCAGCAGCTTAGGGGGTCTAGCGGGGGGGCGCCAAGAGACCCAGTACTTC. Translated: CASSLGGLAGGRQETQYF.